Listed below are T cell receptor beta chains from one sample, sequenced in a study of patients and donors after allogeneic stem cell transplantation. TCRdb ran MiXCR on the RT-PCR reads and lists one entry per CDR3 protein. The data show some 160,000 distinct CDR3 sequences, with 24% seen just once and 20% to 30% held by the top ten. The sample taken for sequencing was blood, either unsorted or a sorted T cell fraction (not recorded which). Every receptor here comes from a human donor who was either an allogeneic HSCT recipient or a stem cell or donor lymphocyte infusion donor (not recorded which). It is not recorded whose cells these are; they may come from a transplant donor. Each CDR3 is given with its conserved first and last residue. The D gene is left open where the match is weak. Clone size is stated in some rows and not others, as once, few, many or a class when expanded.

j_gene | d_gene | abundance | len | v_gene | CDR3nt | CDR3aa
TRBJ2-5 | . | few | 14 | TRBV29-1 | TGCAGCGTCACACTCCTACGGGTTGGAGAGACCCAGTACTTC | CSVTLLRVGETQYF
TRBJ2-1 | . | . | 17 | TRBV5-1 | TGCGCCAGCAGCTCCCTGGGGGAAGGCCAAACTTACAATGAGCAGTTCTTC | CASSSLGEGQTYNEQFF
TRBJ1-1 | . | few | 13 | TRBV5-6 | TGTGCCAGCAGCTTGCAACTTCGCACTGAAGCTTTCTTT | CASSLQLRTEAFF
TRBJ2-7 | TRBD2 | few | 13 | TRBV30 | TGTGCCTCCGGGAGGCACGGCCTTAACGAGCAGTACTTC | CASGRHGLNEQYF
TRBJ1-1 | . | few | 14 | TRBV6-6 | TGTGCCAGCAGTTTTCCGACAGGACCGATTGAAGCTTTCTTT | CASSFPTGPIEAFF
TRBJ2-7 | TRBD2 | . | 14 | TRBV20-1 | TGCAGTGCTCCTATAGGCGGGGGGGCCTACGAGCAGTACTTC | CSAPIGGGAYEQYF
TRBJ2-1 | TRBD2 | . | 16 | TRBV4-1 | TGCGCCAGCAGCCAAGATTGGAGCGGGAGTAAGTATGAGCAGTTCTTC | CASSQDWSGSKYEQFF
TRBJ2-7 | . | . | 12 | TRBV20-1 | TGCAGTGCTAGTGACGGGGTCTACGAGCAGTACTTC | CSASDGVYEQYF
TRBJ2-1 | TRBD2 | . | 18 | TRBV12-3/TRBV12-4 | TGTGCCAGCAGCAACCCGGGACTAAGAGTTGGGGGCTACAATGAGCAGTTCTTC | CASSNPGLRVGGYNEQFF
TRBJ2-1 | TRBD2 | few | 15 | TRBV20-1 | TGCAGTGCTAGAGATCCCCTAGCGGGAGTTGATGAGCAGTTCTTC | CSARDPLAGVDEQFF
TRBJ2-1 | . | . | 18 | TRBV6-6 | TGTGCCAGCAGTTACGGGCTGCGGCTTCGGGGCTCCTACAATGAGCAGTTCTTC | CASSYGLRLRGSYNEQFF
TRBJ2-1 | . | few | 12 | TRBV6-4 | TGTGCCAGCAGTGATAATTACAATGAGCAGTTCTTC | CASSDNYNEQFF
TRBJ1-5 | . | . | 17 | TRBV4-1 | TGCGCCAGCAGCCAGAGAGGGACGATCGGTAGCAATCAGCCCCAGCATTTT | CASSQRGTIGSNQPQHF
TRBJ2-7 | . | . | 10 | TRBV20-1 | TGCAGTTTCGGGGTCGACGAGCAGTACTTC | CSFGVDEQYF
TRBJ1-1 | . | many | 11 | TRBV29-1 | TGCAGCGTCGCCGAGATGGGGTTGGCTTTCTTT | CSVAEMGLAFF
TRBJ1-2 | TRBD1 | . | 16 | TRBV11-2 | TGTGCCAGCAGCTTAGACCTATTCCGGGACAGCTATGGCTACACCTTC | CASSLDLFRDSYGYTF
TRBJ1-3 | . | . | 16 | TRBV4-1 | TGCGCCAGCAGCCAAACTCAGGGGAACTCTGGAAACACCATATATTTT | CASSQTQGNSGNTIYF
TRBJ1-2 | . | few | 11 | TRBV29-1 | TGCAGCGTTGAAAGGGAGTATGGCTACACCTTC | CSVEREYGYTF
TRBJ2-3 | . | few | 13 | TRBV11-2 | TGTGCCAGCAGCCTGAGCGACTACCCGAGGCAGTATTTT | CASSLSDYPRQYF
TRBJ1-6 | . | . | 14 | TRBV5-1 | TGCGCCAGCAGCTTGGACGTGACTTATTCACCCCTCCACTTT | CASSLDVTYSPLHF
TRBJ1-2 | . | few | 16 | TRBV20-1 | TGCAGTGCTAGAGATCATGGCGGGGTGGGGAAGAAGGGCTACACCTTC | CSARDHGGVGKKGYTF
TRBJ1-5 | . | . | 15 | TRBV7-8 | TGTGCCAGCACCCTAGAGGCGGGGGTTCCGCAGCCCCAGCATTTT | CASTLEAGVPQPQHF
TRBJ1-6 | . | . | 12 | TRBV4-2 | TGTGCCAGCAGCCACCTGGGTCCACCCCTCCACTTT | CASSHLGPPLHF
TRBJ2-3 | . | few | 13 | TRBV15 | TGTGCCACCAATGGGGGGTACACAGATACGCAGTATTTT | CATNGGYTDTQYF
TRBJ2-7 | . | few | 15 | TRBV24-1 | TGTGCCACCAGTGAATCCGGGACGTTATCCTACGAGCAGTACTTC | CATSESGTLSYEQYF
TRBJ2-4 | TRBD1 | . | 14 | TRBV12-3/TRBV12-4 | TGTGCCAGCAGCTTTGGGACAGTTAAAAACATTCAGTACTTC | CASSFGTVKNIQYF
TRBJ2-1 | . | . | 12 | TRBV7-9 | TGTGCCAGCAGCTTCGGCGTATATGAGCAGTTCTTC | CASSFGVYEQFF
TRBJ2-3 | . | . | 15 | TRBV5-1 | TGCGCCAGCAGCTTGGACAGGGCGGGCACAGATACGCAGTATTTT | CASSLDRAGTDTQYF
TRBJ2-3 | TRBD2 | . | 18 | TRBV14 | TGTGCCAGCAGCCGGGTGAGGACTAGCGACACCTTCACAGATACGCAGTATTTT | CASSRVRTSDTFTDTQYF
TRBJ2-1 | . | few | 12 | TRBV20-1 | TGCAGTGCTAGAGTAGGAAACAATGAGCAGTTCTTC | CSARVGNNEQFF
TRBJ1-1 | . | . | 13 | TRBV27 | TGTGCCAGCAGTTTCGTCAGAAGGGCTGAAGCTTTCTTT | CASSFVRRAEAFF
TRBJ2-5 | . | . | 15 | TRBV11-2 | TGTGCCAGCAGCCCGACTACCGGGACACCGGAGACCCAGTACTTC | CASSPTTGTPETQYF
TRBJ1-4 | . | . | 14 | TRBV6-1 | TGTGCCAGCACTTCATGGGGGCGAGATGAAAAACTGTTTTTT | CASTSWGRDEKLFF
TRBJ1-1 | . | few | 13 | TRBV12-3/TRBV12-4 | TGTGCCAGCACCGTCGGGGGAGGGACTGAAGCTTTCTTT | CASTVGGGTEAFF
TRBJ1-6 | . | . | 18 | TRBV12-3/TRBV12-4 | TGTGCCAGCAGGCGGGGCCAGGGCCGTATCTTTAATAATTCACCCCTCCACTTT | CASRRGQGRIFNNSPLHF
TRBJ2-1 | TRBD1 | . | 15 | TRBV5-1 | TGCGCCAGCAGCTTGGGGACAGGGGTAGAGAATGAGCAGTTCTTC | CASSLGTGVENEQFF
TRBJ2-2 | . | . | 14 | TRBV6-5 | TGTGCCAGCAGTCAGGGGAGGACCACCGGGGAGCTGTTTTTT | CASSQGRTTGELFF
TRBJ1-2 | . | many | 13 | TRBV10-3 | TGTGCCTCCGGGGGGGGAGCTAACTATGGCTACACCTTC | CASGGGANYGYTF
TRBJ1-1 | . | few | 12 | TRBV20-1 | TGCAGTGCTGCAGGGGTCCGCACTGAAGCTTTCTTT | CSAAGVRTEAFF
TRBJ2-7 | . | . | 14 | TRBV3-1 | TGTGCCAGCAGCCAAGATATTGGCGTCTACGAGCAGTACTTC | CASSQDIGVYEQYF
TRBJ1-1 | . | few | 14 | TRBV5-1 | TGCGCCAGCAGCCCGCTCTTTTGGGGCACTGAAGCTTTCTTT | CASSPLFWGTEAFF
TRBJ1-2 | . | . | 14 | TRBV12-3/TRBV12-4 | TGTGCCAGCAGTTCAACGGGGGATTACTATGGCTACACCTTC | CASSSTGDYYGYTF
TRBJ1-1 | TRBD1 | . | 14 | TRBV5-1 | TGCGCCAGCAGCATGGGACAGGGGCGGACTGAAGCTTTCTTT | CASSMGQGRTEAFF
TRBJ1-1 | TRBD1 | . | 13 | TRBV10-3 | TGTGCCATCAGCAACCTGCGGACAGGTACAGCTTTCTTT | CAISNLRTGTAFF
TRBJ2-4 | . | . | 15 | TRBV9 | TGTGCCAGCAGCGTAGACGGGCTAGCCAAAAACATTCAGTACTTC | CASSVDGLAKNIQYF
TRBJ1-1 | . | . | 12 | TRBV9 | TGTGCCAGCAGCGAACTTTGGGGTGAAGCTTTCTTT | CASSELWGEAFF
TRBJ1-5 | . | . | 15 | TRBV7-2 | TGTGCCAGCAGCTTAGGGGACTCAGCCAGACAGCCCCAGCATTTT | CASSLGDSARQPQHF
TRBJ2-7 | . | . | 15 | TRBV5-1 | TGCGCCAGCAGCTTGGCCGGGTGGGGTCCCTACGAGCAGTACTTC | CASSLAGWGPYEQYF
TRBJ2-3 | . | once | 11 | TRBV12-3/TRBV12-4 | TGTGCCAGCAGTAAGACAGATACGCAGTATTTT | CASSKTDTQYF
TRBJ2-3 | . | . | 15 | TRBV10-3 | TGTGCCATCAGCCAACCTAGAGTCCACACAGATACGCAGTATTTT | CAISQPRVHTDTQYF
TRBJ1-1 | . | . | 14 | TRBV6-1 | TGTGCCAGCAGTGAAGGGGGTCGAGGGGCTGAAGCTTTCTTT | CASSEGGRGAEAFF
TRBJ1-3 | . | . | 15 | TRBV11-3 | TGTGCCAGCAGCTCGAGTTGGACCTCTGGAAACACCATATATTTT | CASSSSWTSGNTIYF
TRBJ1-6 | . | few | 15 | TRBV7-9 | TGTGCCAGCAGCCTCCACCGGGGGTTGGATTCACCCCTCCACTTT | CASSLHRGLDSPLHF
TRBJ2-1 | TRBD1 | . | 15 | TRBV15 | TGTGCCACCAGCAGAGCTGGGACAGGGCGCAATGAGCAGTTCTTC | CATSRAGTGRNEQFF